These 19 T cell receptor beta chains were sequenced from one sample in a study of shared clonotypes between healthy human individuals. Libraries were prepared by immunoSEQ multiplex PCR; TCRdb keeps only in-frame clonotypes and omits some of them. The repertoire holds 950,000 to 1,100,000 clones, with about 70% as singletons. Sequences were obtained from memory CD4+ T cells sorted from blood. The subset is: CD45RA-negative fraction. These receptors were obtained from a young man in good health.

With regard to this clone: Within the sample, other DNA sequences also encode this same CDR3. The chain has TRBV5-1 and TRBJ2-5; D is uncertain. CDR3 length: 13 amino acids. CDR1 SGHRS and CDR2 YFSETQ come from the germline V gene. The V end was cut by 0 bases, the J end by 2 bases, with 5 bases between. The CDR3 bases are TGCGCCAGCAGCTTGGGGCTTCAAGAGACCCAGTACTTC. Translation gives CASSLGLQETQYF.

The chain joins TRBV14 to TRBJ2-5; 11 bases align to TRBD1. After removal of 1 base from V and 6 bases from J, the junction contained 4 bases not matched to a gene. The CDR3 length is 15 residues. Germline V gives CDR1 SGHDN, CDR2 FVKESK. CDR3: CASSQGGTGGKTQYF. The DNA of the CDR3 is TGTGCCAGCAGCCAAGGAGGGACAGGGGGAAAGACCCAGTACTTC.

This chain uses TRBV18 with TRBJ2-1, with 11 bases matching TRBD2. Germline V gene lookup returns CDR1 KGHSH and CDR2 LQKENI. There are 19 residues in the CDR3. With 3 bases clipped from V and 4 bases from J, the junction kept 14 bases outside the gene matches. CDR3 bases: TGTGCCAGCTCACCTGCGACTAGCGGGGAACCTAAGATATACAATGAGCAGTTCTTC. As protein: CASSPATSGEPKIYNEQFF.

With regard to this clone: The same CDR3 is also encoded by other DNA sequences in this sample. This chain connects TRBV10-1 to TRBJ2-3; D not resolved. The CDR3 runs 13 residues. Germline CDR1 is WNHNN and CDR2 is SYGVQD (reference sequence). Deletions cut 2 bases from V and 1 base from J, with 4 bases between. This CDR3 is CASSESGTDTQYF. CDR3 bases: TGCGCCAGCAGTGAGAGCGGCACAGATACGCAGTATTTT.

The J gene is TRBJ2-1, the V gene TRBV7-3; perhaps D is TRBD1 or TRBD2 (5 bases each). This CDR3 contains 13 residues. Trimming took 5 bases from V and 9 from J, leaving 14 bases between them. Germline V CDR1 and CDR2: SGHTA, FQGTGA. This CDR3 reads CASSGDPRGEQFF. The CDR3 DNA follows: TGTGCCAGCAGCGGGGACCCCCGAGGTGAGCAGTTCTTC.

CDR3 in DNA: TGCAGCGTCACCGGGGGCGGCTACGAGCAGTACTTC. Protein product: CSVTGGGYEQYF. This chain joins TRBV29-1 and TRBJ2-7; possibly TRBD1 or TRBD2 for D (6 bases each). The CDR3 runs 12 residues. In germline, CDR1 is SQVTM, CDR2 ANQGSEA. Trimming left V 6 bases short and J 3 bases short, with 12 bases between.

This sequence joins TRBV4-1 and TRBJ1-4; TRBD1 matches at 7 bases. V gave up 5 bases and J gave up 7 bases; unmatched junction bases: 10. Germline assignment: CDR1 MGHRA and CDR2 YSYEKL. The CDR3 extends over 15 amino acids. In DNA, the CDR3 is TGCGCCAGCAGCACGAGACAGGGAATAGGTGAAAAACTGTTTTTT. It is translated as CASSTRQGIGEKLFF.

The CDR3 sequence is CASSQGGESSPLHF. The CDR3 coding sequence is TGCGCCAGCAGTCAAGGGGGCGAAAGTTCACCCCTCCACTTT. The V and J genes are TRBV10-2 and TRBJ1-6, with 7 bases that match TRBD1. There are 14 residues in the CDR3. V gave up 5 bases and J gave up 9 bases; unmatched junction bases: 7. CDR1 and CDR2 (germline): WSHSY, SAAADI.

This chain's CDR3 is CASQEGVNSPLHF. Written as DNA, the CDR3 is TGTGCCAGCCAAGAGGGTGTCAATTCACCCCTCCACTTT. This sequence joins TRBV11-3 and TRBJ1-6; no clear D gene. CDR1 and CDR2 (germline): SGHNT, YENEEA. There are 13 residues in the CDR3. The V gene lost 8 bases and the J gene lost 7 bases, with 12 bases spanning the gap.

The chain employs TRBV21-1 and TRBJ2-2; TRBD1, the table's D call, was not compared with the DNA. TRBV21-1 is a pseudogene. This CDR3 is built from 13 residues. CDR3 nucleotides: TGTGCCAGCGACAGGGAGGAAACCGGGGAGCTGTTTTTT. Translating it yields CASDREETGELFF.

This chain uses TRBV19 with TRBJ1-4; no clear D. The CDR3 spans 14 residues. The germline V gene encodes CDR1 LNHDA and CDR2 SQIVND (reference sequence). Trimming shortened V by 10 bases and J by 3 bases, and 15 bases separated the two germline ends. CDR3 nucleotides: TGTGCCACCCGGACCCGATCGGCTAATGAAAAACTGTTTTTT. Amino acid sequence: CATRTRSANEKLFF. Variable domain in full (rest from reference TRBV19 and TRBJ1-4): DGGITQSPKYLFRKEGQNVTLSCEQNLNHDAMYWYRQDPGQGLRLIYYSQIVNDFQKGDIAEGYSVSREKKESFPLTVTSAQKNPTAFYLCATRTRSANEKLFFGSGTQLSVL.

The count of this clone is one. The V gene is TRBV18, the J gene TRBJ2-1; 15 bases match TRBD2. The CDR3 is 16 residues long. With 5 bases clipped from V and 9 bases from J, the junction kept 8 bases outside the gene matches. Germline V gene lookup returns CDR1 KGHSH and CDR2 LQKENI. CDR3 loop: CASSVPGLAGGSEQFF. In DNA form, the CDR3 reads TGTGCCAGCTCAGTTCCGGGACTAGCGGGGGGAAGTGAGCAGTTCTTC.

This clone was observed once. CDR3 nucleotide sequence: TGTGCCAGCAGCCCCCGGGACAGGGGCTACAATGAGCAGTTCTTC. Translating it yields CASSPRDRGYNEQFF. This chain links TRBV9 with TRBJ2-1, with 10 bases fitting TRBD1. Germline-derived CDR1 and CDR2 are SGDLS and YYNGEE. Trimming removed 4 bases from V and 3 bases from J; junction bases left unmatched: 4. The CDR3 spans 15 residues.

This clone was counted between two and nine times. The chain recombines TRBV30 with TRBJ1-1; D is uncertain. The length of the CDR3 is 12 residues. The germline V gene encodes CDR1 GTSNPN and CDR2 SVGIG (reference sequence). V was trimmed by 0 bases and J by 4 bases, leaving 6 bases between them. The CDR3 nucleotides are TGTGCCTGGAGTGTGCCAGGCACTGAAGCTTTCTTT. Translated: CAWSVPGTEAFF.

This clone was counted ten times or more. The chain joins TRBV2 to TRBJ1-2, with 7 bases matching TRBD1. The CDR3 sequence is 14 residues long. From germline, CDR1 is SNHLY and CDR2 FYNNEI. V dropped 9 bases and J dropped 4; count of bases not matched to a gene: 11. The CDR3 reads CASHRDRAFYGYTF. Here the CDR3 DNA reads TGTGCCAGTCACCGGGACAGAGCTTTCTATGGCTACACCTTC.

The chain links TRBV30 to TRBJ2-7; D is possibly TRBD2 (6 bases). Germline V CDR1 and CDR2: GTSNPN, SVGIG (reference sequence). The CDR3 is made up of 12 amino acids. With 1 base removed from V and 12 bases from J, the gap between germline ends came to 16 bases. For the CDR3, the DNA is TGTGCCTGGAGTGGACTAGGGGAAACTCCGTACTTC. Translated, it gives CAWSGLGETPYF.

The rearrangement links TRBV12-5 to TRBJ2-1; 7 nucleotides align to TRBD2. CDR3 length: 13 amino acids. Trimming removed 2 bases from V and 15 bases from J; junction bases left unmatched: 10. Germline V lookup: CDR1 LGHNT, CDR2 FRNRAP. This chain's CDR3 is CASGLRVGGPRFF. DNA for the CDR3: TGTGCTAGTGGTTTGAGGGTGGGAGGGCCCCGGTTCTTC.

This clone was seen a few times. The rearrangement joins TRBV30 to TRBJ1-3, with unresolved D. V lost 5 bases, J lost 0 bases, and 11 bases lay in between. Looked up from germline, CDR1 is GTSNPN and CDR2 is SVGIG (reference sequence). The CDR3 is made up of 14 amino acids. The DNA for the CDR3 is TGTGCCTGGGGCGCTATGTACTCTGGAAACACCATATATTTT. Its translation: CAWGAMYSGNTIYF.

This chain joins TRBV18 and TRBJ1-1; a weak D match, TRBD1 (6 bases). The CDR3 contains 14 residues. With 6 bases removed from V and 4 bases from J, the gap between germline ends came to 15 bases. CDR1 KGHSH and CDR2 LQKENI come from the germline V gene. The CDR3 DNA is TGTGCCAGCTCCGACCAAGGGGGTGGCACTGAAGCTTTCTTT. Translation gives CASSDQGGGTEAFF.